Following are 5 T cell receptor beta chains from one sample sequenced in a study of blood T cell repertoires in COVID-19 (dated by TCRdb to 2019 to 2021). Receptors were amplified or captured by the immunoSEQ multiplex PCR assay. The source is immuneACCESS, and TCRdb retained only in-frame sequences with V and J called. Part of the clones is not carried over; for the studies checked, unresolved V genes explain less than half of this, and the remainder is unexplained. This sample comprises 470,000 or so clones, roughly 85% of them detected only once. The biggest ten clones account for just under 2% of the sample. The sample comprised PBMCs or T cells enriched from blood (not recorded which). The receptors stem from a young woman with acute COVID-19.

CDR3 loop: CASSLSQQRNTEAFF. CDR3 DNA sequence: TGTGCCAGCAGCCTGTCACAACAGAGGAACACTGAAGCTTTCTTT. The V call is TRBV5-6, the J call TRBJ1-1; D call uncertain. V was pared by 4 bases and J by 1 base, with 14 bases between. The CDR3 has 15 amino acids. Germline loops: CDR1 SGHDT, CDR2 YYEEEE.

V gene TRBV29-1 combines with J gene TRBJ2-3; TRBD2 might be the D (5 bases). CDR3 length: 12 amino acids. Germline V lookup: CDR1 SQVTM, CDR2 ANQGSEA. V lost 3 bases and J 1 base, leaving 5 bases between the germline ends. DNA for the CDR3: TGCAGCGTTGATAGCGGCACAGATACGCAGTATTTT. It translates to CSVDSGTDTQYF.

The chain employs TRBV7-9 and TRBJ1-1; TRBD1 might be the D (6 bases). Germline V gives CDR1 SEHNR, CDR2 FQNEAQ (reference sequence). This CDR3 spans 17 amino acids. V was clipped by 6 bases and J by 2 bases, with 22 bases between them. CDR3 bases: TGTGCCAGCAGGTTTTCGGGGACAAGAAATTATAACACTGAAGCTTTCTTT. Translated, it gives CASRFSGTRNYNTEAFF.

The V and J genes are TRBV5-5 and TRBJ2-7; D not resolved. The CDR3 covers 16 residues. With 1 base removed from V and 0 bases from J, the gap between germline ends came to 14 bases. CDR1 and CDR2 (germline): SGHKS, YYEKEE (reference sequence). DNA of the CDR3: TGTGCCAGCAGCTTGAGCCCTATGCGAAGCTCCTACGAGCAGTACTTC. Encoded protein: CASSLSPMRSSYEQYF.

This rearrangement joins TRBV30 to TRBJ2-2, with 8 bases matching TRBD1. This CDR3 comprises 15 residues. With 1 base clipped from V and 5 bases from J, the junction kept 6 bases outside the gene matches. Per germline, CDR1 GTSNPN and CDR2 SVGIG (reference sequence). The CDR3 spells CAWSATGVGTGELFF. The CDR3 region has the DNA TGTGCCTGGAGTGCGACAGGGGTGGGGACCGGGGAGCTGTTTTTT.